This TCR beta chain came from a study of cytomegalovirus exposure and HLA in healthy donors. PCR involved 60 Vbeta and 13 Jbeta primers. Clones were sequenced by immunoSEQ multiplex PCR, and TCRdb holds only the in-frame ones, with some missing. The sample has under 200,000 clones; roughly 84% are singletons. Germline lookup yields CDR1 GTSNPN and CDR2 SVGIG (reference sequence). V gave up 4 bases and J gave up 8 bases, with 14 bases separating them. The CDR3 contains 13 residues. A note on this clone: The antigen is not known.

Broader study findings: Among TCR beta chains, those listed as cytomegalovirus-associated numbered about 150. In vitro data verified a few CMV-associated chains as specific for CMV antigens.

The rearrangement joins TRBV30 to TRBJ1-4, with D maybe TRBD1 (5 bases). The sequencing input was PBMCs. The clonotype originates from a boy between 10 and 17 years old in good health and CMV-seronegative. The CDR3 region has the DNA TGTGCCTGGACGCGGGGGGTGAGGGAAAAACTGTTTTTT. Translation: CAWTRGVREKLFF.